Below are 8 T cell receptor beta chains sequenced from a single sample in a study of breast tumors, draining lymph nodes, adjacent tissues (TCRdb year 2016). The lymph node samples were taken from the axillary draining lymph nodes of breast cancer patients. Libraries were prepared through multiplex PCR. The sequencing machine was an Illumina HiSeq 2000. TCRdb itself trimmed the public reads at Q25 with fastp, ran MiXCR and retained productive beta chains. Here each entry gathers all rows of one CDR3 protein and keeps the most common genes and DNA. Present in this sample are 90,000 to 120,000 distinct CDR3 sequences, approximately 21% of which were seen just once. 1% to 1.5% of the sample belongs to the ten largest clones. Sequencing used axillary lymph node tissue. The receptors derive from a female donor with breast cancer. Some clones in this sample may be carry-over from other donors' samples.

Notes on this clonotype: This may come from a read error, since a much larger clone is one base off. The genes are TRBV7-9 and TRBJ2-3; D is unclear. The germline CDR1 and CDR2 sequences are SEHNR and FQNEAQ (reference sequence). V lost 4 bases to trimming and J lost 5 bases, with 7 bases between them. The CDR3 has 12 residues. CDR3: CASSSLGDTQYF. Here the CDR3 DNA reads TGTGCCAGCAGCTCCTTGGGAGATACGCAGTATTTT.

The V call is TRBV15, the J call TRBJ1-2; D possibly corresponds to TRBD1 (5 bases). In germline, CDR1 is LNHNV, CDR2 YYDKDF (reference sequence). CDR3 length: 17 residues. V was shortened by 3 bases and J by 0 bases, with 17 bases between the two germline ends. CDR3 sequence (DNA): TGTGCCACCAGCAGCCAAGGCCGAGGGGCATCTAACTATGGCTACACCTTC. Its translation is CATSSQGRGASNYGYTF.

V and J are TRBV2 and TRBJ2-1; possibly TRBD1 or TRBD2 for D (5 bases each). Trimming cost V 7 bases and J 0 bases, with 10 bases left between them. CDR1 is SNHLY and CDR2 is FYNNEI in the germline V gene. This CDR3 spans 14 amino acids. The CDR3 region is CASTPGTSYNEQFF. The CDR3, as DNA: TGTGCCAGCACCCCGGGGACCTCCTACAATGAGCAGTTCTTC.

This clonotype was detected many times. This sequence joins TRBV20-1 and TRBJ1-3, with D possibly being TRBD1 (6 bases). CDR3 size: 13 residues. Germline-derived CDR1 and CDR2 are DFQATT and SNEGSKA (reference sequence). The germline V and J ends were trimmed by 3 bases and 4 bases, with 10 bases remaining between them. CDR3 DNA sequence: TGCAGTGCTAGCAGGACAGCGGGAAACACCATATATTTT. It encodes CSASRTAGNTIYF.

This clonotype was observed once. This may be a read error, as it is one base from a much larger clone. Because the CDR3 is missing its conserved closing phenylalanine or tryptophan, this is likely a read error. The V call is TRBV20-1, the J call TRBJ1-5; weak D call: TRBD1 (5 bases). The germline CDR1 and CDR2 sequences are DFQATT and SNEGSKA (reference sequence). V lost 5 bases, J lost 1 base, and 6 bases lay in between. The CDR3 has 12 amino acids. For the CDR3, the DNA is TGCAGTGCTGGGGACAGCAATCAGCCCCAGCATTCT. It encodes CSAGDSNQPQHS.

In regard to this clonotype: This could be a read error, since a much larger clone is one nucleotide away. V is TRBV12-3 or TRBV12-4 and J is TRBJ2-7; 8 bases map to TRBD2. The trim removed 7 bases at V and 5 bases at J, leaving 10 bases unmatched. The CDR3 has 14 amino acids. The CDR3 DNA sequence: TGTGCCAGCAACTTAGCGGGGCCTCCCCACGAGCAGTACTTC. The encoded protein is CASNLAGPPHEQYF.

This clonotype occurred many times. This chain joins TRBV25-1 and TRBJ2-7; 7 positions agree with TRBD1. Germline CDR1 reads MGHDK; CDR2 reads SYGVNS. This CDR3 contains 13 residues. The V and J ends lost 4 bases and 1 base, in that order; junction bases with no gene match: 1. The CDR3 region is CASSGDRSYEQYF. CDR3 nucleotide sequence: TGTGCCAGCAGTGGGGACAGATCCTACGAGCAGTACTTC.

Only a few counts were recorded for this clonotype. The genes are TRBV20-1 and TRBJ1-2, with 10 bases fitting TRBD1. The CDR3 runs 13 residues. The junction had 2 bases not matched to a gene; V was cut back by 6 bases and J by 1 base. Germline V gives CDR1 DFQATT, CDR2 SNEGSKA (reference sequence). In DNA, the CDR3 is TGCAGTGCCGGACAGGGGGGTAACTATGGCTACACCTTC. Encoded protein: CSAGQGGNYGYTF.